This is a list of T cell receptor beta chains from one sample in a study of blood T cell repertoires in COVID-19. The data were produced by immunoSEQ multiplex PCR, yet TCRdb's version contains in-frame clones alone and is incomplete. The sample carries about 400,000 clones, 85% to 90% recorded once. Specimen: PBMCs or T cells enriched from blood (not recorded which). All receptors derive from a woman in her twenties or thirties who had recovered from COVID-19. Each CDR3 is given with its conserved first and last residue. A D gene is named only where the DNA matches it firmly. Clone size is not always given. Where it is, it says once, few, many or a class for expanded clones.

size: NA; V: TRBV5-4; D: NA; J: TRBJ2-3; CDR3: CASSLSLTGLSTDTQYF; DNA: TGTGCCAGCAGCTTGTCCCTCACAGGGTTATCAACAGATACGCAGTATTTT
size: once; V: TRBV25-1; D: TRBD1; J: TRBJ1-4; CDR3: CASSVDRGEKLFF; DNA: TGTGCCAGCAGTGTTGACAGGGGTGAAAAACTGTTTTTT
size: NA; V: TRBV4-1; D: TRBD1; J: TRBJ2-1; CDR3: CASSQMWTGGIGEQFF; DNA: TGCGCCAGCAGCCAGATGTGGACAGGGGGCATCGGTGAGCAGTTCTTC
size: NA; V: TRBV6-5; D: NA; J: TRBJ1-1; CDR3: CASSYSRGEAFF; DNA: TGTGCCAGCAGTTACTCCCGAGGGGAAGCTTTCTTT
size: NA; V: TRBV3-1/TRBV3-2; D: TRBD2; J: TRBJ2-5; CDR3: CASSQGALAGARETQYF; DNA: TGTGCCAGCAGCCAAGGTGCGTTAGCGGGAGCCAGAGAGACCCAGTACTTC
size: NA; V: TRBV15; D: NA; J: TRBJ2-7; CDR3: CATSREPGSSYEQYF; DNA: TGTGCCACCAGCAGAGAGCCTGGCAGCTCCTACGAGCAGTACTTC
size: NA; V: TRBV7-2; D: NA; J: TRBJ2-3; CDR3: CASSRDVNF; DNA: TGTGCCAGCAGCCGAGATGTGAATTTT
size: once; V: TRBV7-2; D: TRBD2; J: TRBJ2-5; CDR3: CASSFFGGSQETQYF; DNA: TGTGCCAGCAGCTTCTTCGGCGGGAGCCAAGAGACCCAGTACTTC
size: once; V: TRBV6-5; D: TRBD2; J: TRBJ2-3; CDR3: CASSYFRGRGTDTQYF; DNA: TGTGCCAGCAGTTACTTCCGCGGGAGGGGCACAGATACGCAGTATTTT
size: NA; V: TRBV5-1; D: NA; J: TRBJ1-2; CDR3: CASSLVQGHYGYTF; DNA: TGCGCCAGCAGCTTGGTTCAGGGGCATTATGGCTACACCTTC
size: NA; V: TRBV28; D: TRBD2; J: TRBJ2-5; CDR3: CASSSGGQETQYF; DNA: TGTGCCAGCAGCAGCGGGGGGCAAGAGACCCAGTACTTC
size: NA; V: TRBV7-8; D: NA; J: TRBJ2-7; CDR3: CASSYTGISYEQYF; DNA: TGTGCCAGCAGCTACACAGGGATTTCCTACGAGCAGTACTTC
size: NA; V: TRBV12-3/TRBV12-4; D: NA; J: TRBJ2-1; CDR3: CASSLLGGVPFF; DNA: TGTGCCAGCAGTTTATTGGGGGGAGTCCCGTTCTTC
size: few; V: TRBV10-3; D: NA; J: TRBJ1-5; CDR3: CATMEDSNQPQHF; DNA: TGTGCCACCATGGAGGATAGCAATCAGCCCCAGCATTTT
size: NA; V: TRBV5-4; D: TRBD2; J: TRBJ2-1; CDR3: CASSFGTSGPTGNEQFF; DNA: TGTGCCAGCAGCTTCGGGACTAGCGGTCCAACAGGCAATGAGCAGTTCTTC
size: NA; V: TRBV7-8; D: TRBD2; J: TRBJ2-7; CDR3: CASSLIDRQPGLALWEQYF; DNA: TGTGCCAGCAGCTTGATCGACAGACAGCCGGGACTAGCGTTATGGGAGCAGTACTTC
size: NA; V: TRBV10-3; D: NA; J: TRBJ2-7; CDR3: CAISEPGLPPYF; DNA: TGTGCCATCAGTGAGCCGGGGTTACCGCCGTACTTT
size: NA; V: TRBV18; D: NA; J: TRBJ1-6; CDR3: CASSRGPENSPLHF; DNA: TGTGCCAGCTCAAGGGGCCCAGAGAATTCACCCCTCCACTTT
size: NA; V: TRBV29-1; D: TRBD1; J: TRBJ2-1; CDR3: CSGDSVSYNEQFF; DNA: TGCAGCGGGGACAGCGTTTCCTACAATGAGCAGTTCTTC
size: NA; V: TRBV25-1; D: NA; J: TRBJ2-1; CDR3: CASRGDWSSYNEQFF; DNA: TGTGCCAGCAGGGGGGACTGGAGCTCCTACAATGAGCAGTTCTTC
size: NA; V: TRBV25-1; D: NA; J: TRBJ1-2; CDR3: CASSEAGKGPANYGYTF; DNA: TGTGCCAGCAGTGAAGCAGGGAAGGGGCCAGCTAACTATGGCTACACCTTC
size: NA; V: TRBV20-1; D: NA; J: TRBJ2-1; CDR3: CSARESVHQFF; DNA: TGCAGTGCTAGAGAAAGCGTTCATCAGTTCTTC
size: NA; V: TRBV10-1; D: TRBD1; J: TRBJ2-7; CDR3: CASSDRTGSLEQYF; DNA: TGCGCCAGCAGTGACCGGACAGGGTCTCTCGAGCAGTACTTC
size: NA; V: TRBV15; D: NA; J: TRBJ1-5; CDR3: CATSRTAYSNQPQHF; DNA: TGTGCCACCAGCAGGACAGCTTATAGCAATCAGCCCCAGCATTTT
size: NA; V: TRBV12-5; D: NA; J: TRBJ1-1; CDR3: CASGLLMRTGEAFF; DNA: TGTGCTAGTGGTTTGCTCATGAGAACAGGTGAAGCTTTCTTT
size: once; V: TRBV2; D: NA; J: TRBJ2-5; CDR3: CASRIAASETQYF; DNA: TGTGCCAGCAGAATAGCGGCGTCGGAGACCCAGTACTTC
size: few; V: TRBV12-3/TRBV12-4; D: NA; J: TRBJ2-3; CDR3: CASSFSGDTQYF; DNA: TGTGCCAGCAGTTTTTCGGGAGATACGCAGTATTTT
size: NA; V: TRBV6-5; D: NA; J: TRBJ2-5; CDR3: CASSSGVRKTQYF; DNA: TGTGCCAGCAGTTCGGGAGTTCGGAAGACCCAGTACTTC
size: NA; V: TRBV5-1; D: NA; J: TRBJ1-1; CDR3: CASSLDVVNTEAFF; DNA: TGCGCCAGCAGCTTGGACGTAGTGAACACTGAAGCTTTCTTT
size: NA; V: TRBV12-3/TRBV12-4; D: NA; J: TRBJ1-1; CDR3: CASSNRLAEAFF; DNA: TGTGCCAGCAGTAACCGGTTGGCTGAAGCTTTCTTT
size: NA; V: TRBV4-1; D: TRBD1; J: TRBJ1-4; CDR3: CASSHFPRGLGEKLFF; DNA: TGCGCCAGCAGCCACTTTCCCAGGGGGCTGGGGGAAAAACTGTTTTTT
size: once; V: TRBV27; D: NA; J: TRBJ1-4; CDR3: CASSPGSHEKLFF; DNA: TGTGCCAGCAGTCCAGGGTCTCACGAAAAACTGTTTTTT
size: NA; V: TRBV19; D: TRBD1; J: TRBJ2-2; CDR3: CASSMFSGGGITGELFF; DNA: TGTGCCAGTAGTATGTTTTCAGGGGGCGGAATCACCGGGGAGCTGTTTTTT
size: NA; V: TRBV20-1; D: NA; J: TRBJ2-1; CDR3: CSASAGIYNEQFF; DNA: TGCAGTGCTAGTGCAGGGATCTACAATGAGCAGTTCTTC
size: NA; V: TRBV28; D: TRBD2; J: TRBJ2-5; CDR3: CASSLLGEGQETQYF; DNA: TGTGCCAGCAGTTTATTGGGGGAGGGCCAAGAGACCCAGTACTTC
size: NA; V: TRBV7-9; D: TRBD1; J: TRBJ1-2; CDR3: CASSFRQGVIYTF; DNA: TGTGCCAGCAGCTTTAGACAGGGGGTAATATACACCTTC
size: NA; V: TRBV12-5; D: NA; J: TRBJ1-1; CDR3: CASGLFFLRSGLRQIMNTEAFF; DNA: TGTGCTAGTGGTTTGTTTTTTCTGAGATCGGGACTCAGACAGATCATGAACACTGAAGCTTTCTTT
size: NA; V: TRBV15; D: NA; J: TRBJ2-7; CDR3: CATSRDRKGLSDYYEQYF; DNA: TGTGCCACCAGCAGAGATCGGAAGGGGTTATCGGACTACTACGAGCAGTACTTC
size: NA; V: TRBV7-9; D: NA; J: TRBJ1-2; CDR3: CASSLTPTREQPYGYTF; DNA: TGTGCCAGCAGCTTAACTCCTACTAGAGAACAACCCTATGGCTACACCTTC
size: NA; V: TRBV30; D: NA; J: TRBJ2-7; CDR3: CAWSDGELYEQYF; DNA: TGTGCCTGGAGTGACGGGGAGCTCTACGAGCAGTACTTC
size: NA; V: TRBV6-5; D: TRBD1; J: TRBJ1-2; CDR3: CASSKQGGASGYTF; DNA: TGTGCCAGCAGTAAACAGGGGGGGGCCTCGGGCTACACCTTC
size: NA; V: TRBV7-6; D: NA; J: TRBJ2-2; CDR3: CASNDPTTGELFF; DNA: TGTGCCAGCAACGACCCGACAACCGGGGAGCTGTTTTTT
size: NA; V: TRBV11-1; D: NA; J: TRBJ2-7; CDR3: CASSLGAYEQYF; DNA: TGTGCCAGCAGCTTAGGGGCGTACGAGCAGTACTTC
size: NA; V: TRBV10-3; D: NA; J: TRBJ2-6; CDR3: CAIRSDSSGANVLTF; DNA: TGTGCCATCAGATCAGACAGCTCTGGGGCCAACGTCCTGACTTTC
size: once; V: TRBV15; D: TRBD1; J: TRBJ1-3; CDR3: CATSIRQGQDTIYF; DNA: TGTGCCACCAGCATAAGACAGGGTCAGGACACCATATATTTT
size: NA; V: TRBV5-1; D: TRBD1; J: TRBJ2-1; CDR3: CASSLGQGPRYNEQFF; DNA: TGCGCCAGCAGCTTAGGACAGGGGCCACGGTACAATGAGCAGTTCTTC